A selection of T cell receptor beta chains follows, all from one sample in a study of blood T cell repertoires in COVID-19. Sequenced by immunoSEQ multiplex PCR; TCRdb stores in-frame clones only, minus some. The top ten hold 2.5% to 4% of the sample, which has roughly 100,000 clones, about 79% seen once. The sequenced sample consisted of peripheral blood. These receptors originate from a woman of 80 years or more with active or convalescent COVID-19. Both conserved end residues are part of each CDR3. D genes are given only for firm matches. Only some rows state a clone size, as once, few, many or a class for expanded clones.

v_call,clone_size,j_call,d_call,cdr3_nt,cdr3_aa
TRBV18,few,TRBJ1-3,TRBD1,TGTGCCAGCTCACTCATAGGGACAGCGCTCTCTGGAAACACCATATATTTT,CASSLIGTALSGNTIYF
TRBV30,-,TRBJ1-4,-,TGTGCCTGGAGCGAGGACAGTTATAATGAAAAACTGTTTTTT,CAWSEDSYNEKLFF
TRBV27,-,TRBJ1-1,TRBD1,TGTGCCAGCCACTCTTACCAGGGGGGCGATAGGAACACTGAAGCTTTCTTT,CASHSYQGGDRNTEAFF
TRBV6-2/TRBV6-3,-,TRBJ2-7,TRBD2,TGTGCCAGCAGTTTACTAGCGGGAGTTTCCTACGAGCAGTACTTC,CASSLLAGVSYEQYF
TRBV27,-,TRBJ1-1,TRBD1,TGTGCCAGCAGTTTCTTTACAGGGGGCAACACTGAAGCTTTCTTT,CASSFFTGGNTEAFF
TRBV19,-,TRBJ1-5,-,TGTGCCAGTAGTAGGGCCTTTAATCAGCCCCAGCATTTT,CASSRAFNQPQHF
TRBV5-8,-,TRBJ2-7,-,TGTGCCAGCAGCTTGGTAGGGGCAGAGAAGCAGTACTTC,CASSLVGAEKQYF
TRBV5-8,-,TRBJ2-3,-,TGTGCCAGCAGCTTGGGGCAGGGATTCACAGATACGCAGTATTTT,CASSLGQGFTDTQYF
TRBV6-5,-,TRBJ1-1,-,TGTGCCAGCAGTACCCCCTATGAGAACACTGAAGCTTTCTTT,CASSTPYENTEAFF
TRBV9,-,TRBJ1-2,-,TGTGCCAGCAGCCCCGCCGACGGACTCCGCTTCTATGGCTACACCTTC,CASSPADGLRFYGYTF
TRBV2,-,TRBJ2-2,TRBD2,TGTGCCACCGCTAGCGGGGGGCGGGTCGGGGAGCTGTTTTTT,CATASGGRVGELFF
TRBV9,-,TRBJ2-3,TRBD2,TGTGCCAGCAGCAACCTCCCGGGACTAGCGGGAGGGCGGACAGATACGCAGTATTTT,CASSNLPGLAGGRTDTQYF
TRBV5-6,-,TRBJ1-2,-,TGTGCCAGCAGCCGTGGACAGACAAACTATGGCTACACCTTC,CASSRGQTNYGYTF
TRBV7-9,-,TRBJ1-4,-,TGTGCCAGCACCTTTGGACTCGAGGGAGAAAAACTGTTTTTT,CASTFGLEGEKLFF
TRBV4-1,-,TRBJ1-4,-,TGCGCCAGCAGCCAATTATCGCAGGAAGAAAAACTGTTTTTT,CASSQLSQEEKLFF
TRBV5-5,-,TRBJ2-7,-,TGTGCCAGCAGCTCAGCGATCCCCGCCCTTTACGAGCAGTACTTC,CASSSAIPALYEQYF
TRBV19,-,TRBJ2-5,TRBD1,TGTGCCAGTAGTATAGGAGACAGGGCCGGAGAGACCCAGTACTTC,CASSIGDRAGETQYF
TRBV5-1,-,TRBJ2-7,TRBD1,TGCGCCAGCAGCTTGGATCAGGGGGTAACGGGCGAGCAGTACTTC,CASSLDQGVTGEQYF
TRBV5-1,few,TRBJ2-2,-,TGCGCCAGCAGCTTCGGGCGGGCGAACACCGGGGAGCTGTTTTTT,CASSFGRANTGELFF
TRBV5-1,few,TRBJ1-4,TRBD1,TGCGCCAGCAGCTTGACAGGGGGTAGGGAAAAACTGTTTTTT,CASSLTGGREKLFF
TRBV28,-,TRBJ2-2,TRBD1,TGTGCCAGCAGTTTGGTAGCCACAGGGGACACCGGGGAGCTGTTTTTT,CASSLVATGDTGELFF
TRBV28,-,TRBJ2-1,TRBD2,TGTGCCAGCAGCCGGGGACTAGCGGTGGACAATGAGCAGTTCTTC,CASSRGLAVDNEQFF
TRBV4-3,-,TRBJ1-6,-,TGCGCCAGCAGCCAAGAGAACAGGGTTGGTTCACCCCTCCACTTT,CASSQENRVGSPLHF
TRBV28,-,TRBJ2-7,TRBD1,TGTGCCAGCAGTCCATCTTGGGACAGGGGAGGCTACGAGCAGTACTTC,CASSPSWDRGGYEQYF
TRBV11-2,-,TRBJ2-7,TRBD1,TGTGCCAGCAGCCATCCGGGACAGGGCCTTTACGAGCAGTACTTC,CASSHPGQGLYEQYF
TRBV24-1,-,TRBJ1-1,-,TGTGCCACCCGGGGAGGCTTCAACACTGAAGCTTTCTTT,CATRGGFNTEAFF
TRBV5-1,-,TRBJ1-2,TRBD1,TGCGCCAGCAGCTTAGGGACAGGGGGCGCGGGCTACACCTTC,CASSLGTGGAGYTF
TRBV7-2,few,TRBJ2-1,-,TGTGCCAGCAGCTTAGTTTTTAAGGGAGGTGAGCAGTTCTTC,CASSLVFKGGEQFF
TRBV6-6,-,TRBJ2-2,TRBD1,TGTGCCAGCAGCCCAGGGGGCGTCGGGGAGCTGTTTTTT,CASSPGGVGELFF
TRBV3-1/TRBV3-2,-,TRBJ2-5,-,TGTGCCAGCAGCCCGCTCTTAGGGGCCCAGTACTTC,CASSPLLGAQYF
TRBV7-2,-,TRBJ2-1,-,TGTGCCAGCAGCCCCGACAGTCTACCCTACAATGAGCAGTTCTTC,CASSPDSLPYNEQFF
TRBV5-6,-,TRBJ1-1,TRBD1,TGTGCCAGCAGCCCAAGACAGGGGAGCACTGAAGCTTTCTTT,CASSPRQGSTEAFF
TRBV5-1,-,TRBJ1-4,-,TGCGCCAGCAGCACGAACGGACAAGATGAAAAACTGTTTTTT,CASSTNGQDEKLFF
TRBV6-2/TRBV6-3,-,TRBJ1-5,-,TGTGCCAGCAGTAAGTCCGGTGGTCAGCCCCAGCATTTT,CASSKSGGQPQHF
TRBV9,-,TRBJ1-5,TRBD1,TGTGCCAGCAGCGTAGGGACAGGGCTAGATTTGCCCCAGCATTTT,CASSVGTGLDLPQHF
TRBV11-1,-,TRBJ1-1,TRBD1,TGTGCCAGCAGCTCGGGACAGCGCCGGAACACTGAAGCTTTCTTT,CASSSGQRRNTEAFF
TRBV30,-,TRBJ2-1,-,TGTGCCTGGAGTCGCCCCCGTCCCAGTTTTACCTACAATGAGCAGTTCTTC,CAWSRPRPSFTYNEQFF
TRBV19,-,TRBJ2-3,-,TGTGCCAGTAGTGCCGACAGTAGCACAGATACGCAGTATTTT,CASSADSSTDTQYF
TRBV6-2/TRBV6-3,-,TRBJ2-7,-,TGTGCCAGCAGTTATGGCGGTCGAGCCTACGAGCAGTACTTC,CASSYGGRAYEQYF
TRBV30,-,TRBJ1-3,-,TGTGCCTGGAATAAGGGGTTAACCCCTAGCTCTGGAAACACCATATATTTT,CAWNKGLTPSSGNTIYF
TRBV6-2/TRBV6-3,-,TRBJ1-1,-,TGTGCCAGCAGTTTCGCCAAACAGGGATCCATTGAAGCTTTCTTT,CASSFAKQGSIEAFF
TRBV9,-,TRBJ1-2,TRBD1,TGTGCCAGCAGCGGGGGGACCCAGGGGGCGGCCTATGGCTACACCTTC,CASSGGTQGAAYGYTF
TRBV27,once,TRBJ2-3,-,TGTGCCAGCTCTAGGGCAGGGCGTCCAGATACGCAGTATTTT,CASSRAGRPDTQYF
TRBV10-3,-,TRBJ1-1,-,TGTGCCATCAGTAGGGAGGGGGGGGAGGTGACTGAAGCTTTCTTT,CAISREGGEVTEAFF
TRBV4-3,-,TRBJ1-2,TRBD1,TGCGCCAGCAGCCAGGGGACAGGTATTGGCTACACCTTC,CASSQGTGIGYTF
TRBV5-4,few,TRBJ1-2,-,TGTGCCAGCAGCTTGGGGTGGACAGAAACCCCCTATGGCTACACCTTC,CASSLGWTETPYGYTF
TRBV28,-,TRBJ1-5,-,TGTGCCACCACTCAGGGTAATAGCAATCAGCCCCAGCATTTT,CATTQGNSNQPQHF
TRBV7-8,-,TRBJ1-1,TRBD1,TGTGCCAGCAGCTTGACAGGGGGCGCGGAAACTGAAGCTTTCTTT,CASSLTGGAETEAFF
TRBV28,few,TRBJ1-3,-,TGTGCCATTCGGGACTTCTCTGGAAACACCATATATTTT,CAIRDFSGNTIYF